This T cell receptor (beta chain) was captured in a study of T cell responses to AZD1222 COVID-19 vaccine. Study observations and caveats: Just six people given AZD1222 tested seropositive at baseline.

CDR1 SGHVS and CDR2 FQNEAQ come from the germline V gene. Trimming removed 5 bases at V and 5 bases at J, with 18 bases between. The CDR3 covers 15 residues. Method: immunoSEQ multiplex PCR; TCRdb's copy keeps in-frame clones and lacks some. The table records 150,000 to 200,000 clones, 85% to 95% of them present only once. For this clone: Its antigen is as yet unknown.

The origin of this receptor is an adult in good health. This chain links TRBV7-8 with TRBJ1-1; TRBD1 is a possible D gene (6 bases). The sequences come from peripheral blood, collected on day 0 of AZD1222 vaccination. The DNA for the CDR3 is TGTGCCAGCAGCCCACCCGGGGGCCCGAGGACTGAAGCTTTCTTT. Protein sequence: CASSPPGGPRTEAFF. The full variable domain, in which reference TRBV7-8 and TRBJ1-1 provide the parts outside the CDR3, is GAGVSQSPRYKVAKRGQDVALRCDPISGHVSLFWYQQALGQGPEFLTYFQNEAQLDKSGLPSDRFFAERPEGSVSTLKIQRTQQEDSAVYLCASSPPGGPRTEAFFGQGTRLTVV.